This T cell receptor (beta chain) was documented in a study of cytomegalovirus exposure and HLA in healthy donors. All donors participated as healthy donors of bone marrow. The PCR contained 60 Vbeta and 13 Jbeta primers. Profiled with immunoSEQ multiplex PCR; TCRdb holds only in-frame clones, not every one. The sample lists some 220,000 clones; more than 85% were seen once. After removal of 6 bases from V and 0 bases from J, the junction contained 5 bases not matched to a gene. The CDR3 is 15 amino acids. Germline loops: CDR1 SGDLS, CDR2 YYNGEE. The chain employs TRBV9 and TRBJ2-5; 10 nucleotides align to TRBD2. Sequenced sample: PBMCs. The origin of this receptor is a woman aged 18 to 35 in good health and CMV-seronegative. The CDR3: CASTRTSGYQETQYF. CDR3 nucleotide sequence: TGTGCCAGCACCAGGACTAGCGGTTACCAAGAGACCCAGTACTTC.